The clone carrying this T cell receptor (beta chain) came up many times. Trimming left V 3 bases short and J 7 bases short, with 9 bases between. The CDR3 covers 13 residues. The entry originates in a study of T-cell reconstitution after alpha-beta-depleted transplantation in children. Unique molecular identifiers tagged the TCRbeta library. TCRdb reprocessed the PCR reads via MiXCR and lists one record per CDR3 protein. The sample lists 640,000 or so distinct CDR3 sequences, around 16% occurring once. The specimen was PBMCs from the stem cell graft donor, collected from the stem cell graft. V is TRBV12-3 or TRBV12-4 and J is TRBJ1-4; D may be TRBD1 (5 bases). The origin of this receptor is a human donor who donated a stem cell graft to a child with acute myeloid leukemia. CDR3 loop: CASSFRGTEKLFF. CDR3 in DNA: TGTGCCAGCAGTTTCCGCGGGACTGAAAAACTGTTTTTT.